The clone carrying this T cell receptor beta chain was counted only a few times. One base away lies a much larger clone, so this may be a sequencing read error. This sample was included in a study of blood T cells in healthy people across ages. The CDR3 spans 15 residues. The germline V gene encodes CDR1 SGHRS and CDR2 YFSETQ. The V gene end was trimmed by 4 bases and the J gene end by 11 bases; junction bases not matched to a gene: 15. Each donor gave 9.5 to 10 milliliters of peripheral blood. PBMCs were isolated at a quantity of at least 7 million per sample. It was with a sample-barcoded 5' primer and a J-beta primer mix that a second PCR of roughly 7 to 12 cycles was run. MiXCR was run by TCRdb on the 5' RACE reads, yielding one entry per CDR3 protein. Of about 640,000 distinct CDR3 sequences in the sample, about 28% were seen once.

The TCR comes from a woman of 80 years or more in good health. The gene calls are TRBV5-1 and TRBJ2-5; 9 positions match TRBD1. Sequencing used blood. The DNA for the CDR3 is TGCGCCAGCAGCACTGGGACAGGGCCATCGAATGAGCAGTACTTC. It specifies CASSTGTGPSNEQYF.